The rows below give T cell receptor beta chains drawn from one sample of a study of T cells in Graves' hyperthyroidism and ophthalmopathy. TCRdb processed the multiplex PCR reads anew with MiXCR; each CDR3 protein has one entry. Of roughly 520,000 distinct CDR3 sequences listed, 24% are singletons. Sequencing was carried out using blood. Every receptor here comes from a woman aged 25 to 45 with Graves' ophthalmopathy. CDR3s include the opening cysteine and the closing phenylalanine or tryptophan. Each record gives: J gene, D gene, clone size, V gene, CDR3 DNA, CDR3 protein. A D gene is named only where the DNA matches it firmly. Size tells how often a clone was seen (once, few, many) or the class of an expanded clone, and some rows leave it out.

>TRBJ1-5|TRBD1|few|TRBV19
TGTGCCAGTAGTATAGCGACAGGGGATAGCAATCAGCCCCAGCATTTT
CASSIATGDSNQPQHF
>TRBJ1-1|TRBD1|many|TRBV20-1
TGCAGTGCTAGAGCTCACAGGGGTGAAACTGAAGCTTTCTTT
CSARAHRGETEAFF
>TRBJ2-5|-|many|TRBV3-1
TGTGCCAGCAGCCATCCCAGGGGAGCGGGGTCCCAAGAGACCCAGTACTTC
CASSHPRGAGSQETQYF
>TRBJ1-1|TRBD1|many|TRBV11-2
TGTGCCAGCAGCCTCGACAGGGGCACAACTGAAGCTTTCTTT
CASSLDRGTTEAFF
>TRBJ2-7|-|many|TRBV9
TGTGCCAGCAGCGTAGGGGGACTGAGGGGCGAGCAGTACTTC
CASSVGGLRGEQYF
>TRBJ2-7|-|many|TRBV10-3
TGTGCCATCAGTGAGTTCCGCGAGCAGTACTTC
CAISEFREQYF
>TRBJ2-5|-|many|TRBV6-1
TGTGCCAGCAGCGGAGGGGGCTTGACCCAGTACTTC
CASSGGGLTQYF
>TRBJ1-1|-|many|TRBV7-9
TGTGCCAGCAGCTTACAGACAGCAGAAGCTTTCTTT
CASSLQTAEAFF
>TRBJ1-2|-|many|TRBV5-1
TGCGCCAGCACCCTAGGGGGGACCACTAACTATGGCTACACCTTC
CASTLGGTTNYGYTF
>TRBJ2-6|-|few|TRBV20-1
TGCAGTGCTAGCCCGGGGGCCTACTCTGGGGCCAACGTCCTGACTTTC
CSASPGAYSGANVLTF
>TRBJ2-5|-|many|TRBV7-8
TGTGCCAGCAGCTTATACAGGGTACAAGAGACCCAGTACTTC
CASSLYRVQETQYF
>TRBJ1-5|-|once|TRBV6-1
TGTGCCAGCAGTGAAGTGAGGTCGCCCCAGCATTTT
CASSEVRSPQHF
>TRBJ1-5|TRBD1|few|TRBV19
TGTGCCAGTAGTGACAGGGGGCTTCGGCAGCCCCAGCATTTT
CASSDRGLRQPQHF
>TRBJ2-5|-|once|TRBV12-3/TRBV12-4
TGTGCCAGCAAAAGGGCAGGGGAGACCCAGTACTTC
CASKRAGETQYF
>TRBJ1-2|-|many|TRBV4-2
TGTGCCAGCAGCCGGCAGGGGAAGGACTATGGCTACACCTTC
CASSRQGKDYGYTF
>TRBJ2-2|TRBD2|few|TRBV5-1
TGCGCCAGCAGCTCAACACTAGCGGGGGGAACCGGGGAGCTGTTTTTT
CASSSTLAGGTGELFF
>TRBJ2-4|-|many|TRBV2
TGTGCCAGCAGTGAACTGGGGGATGGAAACATTAAGTACTTC
CASSELGDGNIKYF
>TRBJ1-1|-|-|TRBV28
TGTGCCAGCAGGAATCCTACAGGTAAAGCTTTCTTT
CASRNPTGKAFF
>TRBJ2-5|-|-|TRBV13
TGTGCCAGCAGCTTGCAAAACCCACTAAGCGGGCGGTACCAAGAGACCCAGTACTTC
CASSLQNPLSGRYQETQYF
>TRBJ1-5|TRBD1|-|TRBV16
TGTGCCAGCAGCCACAGGGACAGGGGGCCCCATCAGCCCCAGCATTTT
CASSHRDRGPHQPQHF
>TRBJ1-3|-|once|TRBV15
TGTGCCACCAGCAGGCTGGCTGGGGAGGACAGCTATTTCTCTGGAAACACCATATATTTT
CATSRLAGEDSYFSGNTIYF
>TRBJ1-1|TRBD1|many|TRBV6-1
TGTGCCAGCAGTGAAGGGGGACAGATCACTGAAGCTTTCTTT
CASSEGGQITEAFF
>TRBJ1-2|-|many|TRBV20-1
TGCAGTGCTCCAACTTATGGCTACACCTTC
CSAPTYGYTF
>TRBJ2-7|-|many|TRBV6-2/TRBV6-3
TGTGCCAGCAGCCTACAGAACGCCTACGAGCAGTACTTC
CASSLQNAYEQYF
>TRBJ1-1|-|-|TRBV5-1
TGCGCCAGCAGCCCACGTGAGGGGCTAGGCACTGAAGCTTTCTTT
CASSPREGLGTEAFF
>TRBJ2-2|TRBD1|few|TRBV29-1
TGCAGCGACCTGACAGGGTCGGGCACCGGGGAGCTGTTTTTT
CSDLTGSGTGELFF
>TRBJ2-7|-|many|TRBV5-5
TGTGCCAGCAGCGTGACAGCGAAATACTCGACCTACGAGCAGTACTTC
CASSVTAKYSTYEQYF
>TRBJ2-7|TRBD2|many|TRBV6-2/TRBV6-3
TGTGCCAGCAGTTACTCAGCGGGGGGGAACTCCTACGAGCAGTACTTC
CASSYSAGGNSYEQYF
>TRBJ2-4|TRBD1|many|TRBV6-5
TGTGCCAGCAACGGACAGGGAGCCAAAAACATTCAGTACTTC
CASNGQGAKNIQYF
>TRBJ2-4|-|many|TRBV7-9
TGTGCCAGCAGCAGTACCAAAAACATTCAGTACTTC
CASSSTKNIQYF
>TRBJ2-5|-|many|TRBV28
TGTGCCATCGGACTAGACAGGGAGACCCAGTACTTC
CAIGLDRETQYF
>TRBJ1-5|-|many|TRBV27
TGTGCCAGCAGCCCTTGGAGGTTTAGTCCCCAGCATTTT
CASSPWRFSPQHF
>TRBJ1-2|TRBD1|-|TRBV6-1
TGTGCCAGCAGTCAGACAGGGTCGGTCTATGGCTACACCTTC
CASSQTGSVYGYTF
>TRBJ1-1|-|few|TRBV20-1
TGCAGTGCTCCCCCACCCGGGCAGAACACTGAAGCTTTCTTT
CSAPPPGQNTEAFF
>TRBJ2-7|TRBD1|-|TRBV5-1
TGCGCCAGCACCATTCGACAGGGGGCAAGCGAGCAGTACTTC
CASTIRQGASEQYF
>TRBJ1-3|-|few|TRBV6-1
TGTGCCAGCAGTGAACTGTCTGGAAACACCATATATTTT
CASSELSGNTIYF
>TRBJ1-2|-|-|TRBV5-6
TGTGCCAGCAGCTTATCAACAGGGATGACTTATTATGGCTACACCTTC
CASSLSTGMTYYGYTF
>TRBJ1-2|-|-|TRBV12-3/TRBV12-4
TGTGCCGGCAGCCGGGGGGAGTCGGTCTATGGCTACACCTTC
CAGSRGESVYGYTF
>TRBJ2-7|-|many|TRBV19
TGTGCCAGTAGTGCGTCACTGGGGAGCCGGCAGCAGTACTTC
CASSASLGSRQQYF
>TRBJ1-1|-|many|TRBV5-6
TGTGCCAGCAGTTTGGGACCGGGCGGGACTGAAGCTTTCTTT
CASSLGPGGTEAFF
>TRBJ2-3|-|-|TRBV6-5
TGTGCCAGCAGTTTGAGGGAACCAGATACGCAGTATTTT
CASSLREPDTQYF
>TRBJ2-7|-|-|TRBV7-2
TGTGCCAGCAGCTTTGCCAGGGTCTACGAGCAGTACTTC
CASSFARVYEQYF
>TRBJ1-5|-|-|TRBV2
TGTGCCAGCAGTGAAGGTCCAGGGTTTACGCAGCCCCAGCATTTT
CASSEGPGFTQPQHF
>TRBJ2-7|TRBD2|few|TRBV7-9
TGTGCCAGCAGCTTCGAGCTAGCGGGGCGCGAGCAGTACTTC
CASSFELAGREQYF
>TRBJ2-7|TRBD1|many|TRBV5-1
TGCGCCAGCAGCTACGGGACAGGGGGAGAGCAGTACTTC
CASSYGTGGEQYF
>TRBJ1-5|-|few|TRBV20-1
TGCAGTGCTAGCCCGGACGGGAGCAATCAGCCCCAGCATTTT
CSASPDGSNQPQHF
>TRBJ1-3|-|many|TRBV12-3/TRBV12-4
TGTGCCAGCACCACCGACAGTTCAGGAAACACCATATATTTT
CASTTDSSGNTIYF
>TRBJ1-1|-|many|TRBV20-1
TGCAGTGCTAGTTTGGCCTACGGAGGGAACACTGAAGCTTTCTTT
CSASLAYGGNTEAFF
>TRBJ2-2|-|-|TRBV2
TGTGCCAGCAGTGACAACGACGCGACGAACACCGGGGAGCTGTTTTTT
CASSDNDATNTGELFF
>TRBJ2-2|-|-|TRBV20-1
TGCAGTGCTAGAGATCACTCCCGGGGGACCCCGGGGGAGCTGTTTTTT
CSARDHSRGTPGELFF
>TRBJ2-7|TRBD2|many|TRBV20-1
TGCAGTGCGAAGGAAGGACTAGCGGGTACCTACGAGCAGTACTTC
CSAKEGLAGTYEQYF
>TRBJ2-4|TRBD1|many|TRBV12-3/TRBV12-4
TGTGCCAGCAGGCCCCGGGACAGGGGCCTAGCCAAAAACATTCAGTACTTC
CASRPRDRGLAKNIQYF
>TRBJ1-1|TRBD1|-|TRBV6-1
TGTGCCAGCAGTGTGTGGACAGGGGCCATGAACACTGAAGCTTTCTTT
CASSVWTGAMNTEAFF
>TRBJ2-4|TRBD1|many|TRBV2
TGTGCCAGCAGTCCTGACAGGGAAGGAAACATTCAGTACTTC
CASSPDREGNIQYF
>TRBJ1-5|-|-|TRBV6-1
TGTGCCAGCAAAATTTATGACAGTTCCTATCAGCCCCAGCATTTT
CASKIYDSSYQPQHF
>TRBJ2-7|-|many|TRBV11-2
TGTGCCAGCAGCCCACGGACTACCTACTACGAGCAGTACTTC
CASSPRTTYYEQYF
>TRBJ2-7|TRBD1|few|TRBV13
TGTGCCAGCAGCCCGCGGACAGGGCGAAAGTACGAGCAGTACTTC
CASSPRTGRKYEQYF